Following are 22 T cell receptor beta chains from one sample sequenced in a study of OX40 agonist ivuxolimab in advanced cancers. Some clones are missing from TCRdb's copy, which holds only in-frame ones; the method was immunoSEQ multiplex PCR. This table holds around 74,000 clones, 85% found once. Material: CD4+ or CD8+ T cells sorted from blood, obtained in a trial of the OX40 agonist ivuxolimab. These receptors were taken from an adult with an advanced solid tumor such as melanoma, head and neck, liver or kidney cancer.

V usage is TRBV5-6 and J usage is TRBJ1-5; D is unresolved. Per the germline V gene, CDR1 is SGHDT and CDR2 is YYEEEE. The V and J ends lost 1 base and 1 base respectively, with 6 bases between them. The CDR3 spans 14 residues. CDR3 protein: CASSLRTSNQPQHF. The CDR3 DNA is TGTGCCAGCAGCTTGCGGACGAGCAATCAGCCCCAGCATTTT.

The chain has TRBV11-2 and TRBJ1-1; 7 bases are a match to TRBD1. Trimming cost V 4 bases and J 5 bases; bases outside gene matches: 7. Germline-derived CDR1 and CDR2 are SGHAT and FQNNGV. The CDR3 is 14 amino acids. The CDR3 DNA follows: TGTGCCAGCAGCTCCCAGGGGGGTGGGACTGAAGCTTTCTTT. This sequence encodes CASSSQGGGTEAFF.

The chain recombines TRBV10-3 with TRBJ1-1; 9 bases match TRBD1. Germline V gives CDR1 ENHRY, CDR2 SYGVKD. The V gene end was trimmed by 4 bases and the J gene end by 2 bases; junction bases not matched to a gene: 2. The CDR3 runs 14 residues. The DNA of the CDR3 is TGTGCCATCAGTGCGGGACAGGGAAACACTGAAGCTTTCTTT. Residues: CAISAGQGNTEAFF.

V usage is TRBV27 and J usage is TRBJ1-2; D possibly corresponds to TRBD1 (5 bases). CDR1 and CDR2 (germline): MNHEY, SMNVEV (reference sequence). V was shortened by 4 bases and J by 3 bases, with 15 bases between the two germline ends. The CDR3 contains 15 residues. The CDR3 DNA is TGTGCCAGCAGTTCTATGGGGGGAGAGGACTATGGCTACACCTTC. Residues: CASSSMGGEDYGYTF.

DNA of the CDR3: TGTGCCAGCAGCGCACGCCGGGGACAGGGTTTGACAGATACGCAGTATTTT. Protein product: CASSARRGQGLTDTQYF. The chain carries TRBV11-2 and TRBJ2-3; 9 bases are a match to TRBD1. The CDR3 spans 17 residues. From germline, CDR1 is SGHAT and CDR2 FQNNGV. The ends lost 5 bases at V and 3 bases at J; junction bases unmatched: 12.

The chain recombines TRBV4-2 with TRBJ1-2; D remains ambiguous. The CDR3 extends over 17 amino acids. Trimming left V 0 bases short and J 5 bases short, with 19 bases between. Germline CDR1 is LGHNA and CDR2 is YNFKEQ. The CDR3 region is CASSQEPTGQAIYGYTF. DNA of the CDR3: TGTGCCAGCAGCCAAGAGCCGACGGGTCAGGCCATATATGGCTACACCTTC.

This rearrangement joins TRBV6-6 to TRBJ2-1, with 8 nucleotides matching TRBD2. There are 14 residues in the CDR3. Germline loops: CDR1 MNHNY, CDR2 SVGAGI (reference sequence). V gave up 6 bases and J gave up 3 bases; unmatched junction bases: 4. CDR3 sequence: CASRTSAGYNEQFF. CDR3 nucleotide sequence: TGTGCCAGCAGGACTAGCGCCGGCTACAATGAGCAGTTCTTC.

The chain combines TRBV7-8 with TRBJ2-7; the D gene could be TRBD1 or TRBD2 (5 bases each). The CDR3 runs to 14 residues. Trimming shortened V by 1 base and J by 3 bases, and 10 bases separated the two germline ends. Germline V gives CDR1 SGHVS, CDR2 FQNEAQ. The CDR3 DNA reads TGTGCCAGCAGCTTAGGGGACGGAAACTACGAGCAGTACTTC. It translates to CASSLGDGNYEQYF.

This clone was observed once. The chain employs TRBV2 and TRBJ1-6; perhaps TRBD1 as D (5 bases). Looked up from germline, CDR1 is SNHLY and CDR2 is FYNNEI. Trimming cost V 2 bases and J 7 bases, with 12 bases left between them. The CDR3 has 15 amino acids. The CDR3 sequence: CASSERGRANSPLHF. DNA of the CDR3: TGTGCCAGCAGTGAACGGGGCAGGGCCAATTCACCCCTCCACTTT. Variable domain in full (rest from reference TRBV2 and TRBJ1-6): EPEVTQTPSHQVTQMGQEVILRCVPISNHLYFYWYRQILGQKVEFLVSFYNNEISEKSEIFDDQFSVERPDGSNFTLKIRSTKLEDSAMYFCASSERGRANSPLHFGNGTRLTVT.

This clone has a single count. J is TRBJ2-3 and V is TRBV6-6, with D perhaps assigned TRBD1 or TRBD2 (5 bases each). In germline, CDR1 is MNHNY, CDR2 SVGAGI (reference sequence). Trimming left V 3 bases short and J 7 bases short, with 17 bases between. This CDR3 comprises 15 residues. CDR3 bases: TGTGCCAGCAGTTATTCGACTGAGGGGCTGAATACGCAGTATTTT. Its protein product is CASSYSTEGLNTQYF.

The chain carries TRBV29-1 and TRBJ2-3; D uncertain. This CDR3 comprises 11 residues. The germline V and J ends were trimmed by 4 bases and 2 bases, with 4 bases remaining between them. Per the germline V gene, CDR1 is SQVTM and CDR2 is ANQGSEA. The CDR3 region is CSVGDTDTQYF. The CDR3 DNA reads TGCAGCGTTGGGGACACAGATACGCAGTATTTT.

The chain combines TRBV7-9 with TRBJ1-4; tentatively, D is TRBD1 (5 bases). Trimming pared 2 bases from V and 5 bases from J, leaving 9 bases between. CDR1 is SEHNR and CDR2 is FQNEAQ in the germline V gene (reference sequence). The CDR3 extends over 14 amino acids. The CDR3 here is CASSLNGGNEKLFF. The CDR3 DNA reads as TGTGCCAGCAGCTTAAACGGGGGGAATGAAAAACTGTTTTTT. Variable domain in full (rest from reference TRBV7-9 and TRBJ1-4): DTGVSQNPRHKITKRGQNVTFRCDPISEHNRLYWYRQTLGQGPEFLTYFQNEAQLEKSRLLSDRFSAERPKGSFSTLEIQRTEQGDSAMYLCASSLNGGNEKLFFGSGTQLSVL.

This chain connects TRBV5-6 to TRBJ2-5, with 9 bases aligning to TRBD2. V was clipped by 1 base and J by 3 bases; unmatched bases: 4. The CDR3 loop spans 15 amino acids. Germline CDR1 and CDR2: SGHDT and YYEEEE. For the CDR3, the DNA is TGTGCCAGCAGCTTGAGGTCTAGCGGGGAAGAGACCCAGTACTTC. Its protein product is CASSLRSSGEETQYF.

The chain combines TRBV16 with TRBJ2-7, with D hard to call. Germline V gene data show CDR1 as KGHSY and CDR2 as FQNENV. The CDR3 is 14 amino acids. V was cut by 7 bases and J by 2 bases, with 15 bases left in between. The CDR3 loop reads CASIPDDNAYEQYF. CDR3 nucleotides: TGTGCCAGCATCCCGGACGACAACGCCTACGAGCAGTACTTC. The entire variable domain, with the rest obtained from reference TRBV16 and TRBJ2-7, is as follows: GEEVAQTPKHLVRGEGQKAKLYCAPIKGHSYVFWYQQVLKNEFKFLISFQNENVFDETGMPKERFSAKCLPNSPCSLEIQATKLEDSAVYFCASIPDDNAYEQYFGPGTRLTVT.

The CDR3 loop is CASSPDPGMVGEQYF. CDR3 nucleotides: TGCGCCAGCAGCCCGGACCCAGGGATGGTCGGCGAGCAGTACTTC. The chain links TRBV4-1 to TRBJ2-5; tentatively, D is TRBD1 (5 bases). The DNA end lines up better with TRBJ2-7; the J call may be wrong. Germline V CDR1 and CDR2: MGHRA, YSYEKL. The CDR3 totals 15 residues.

This chain links TRBV18 with TRBJ2-7; no reliable D call. The CDR3 loop spans 15 amino acids. Trimming removed 3 bases at V and 0 bases at J, with 12 bases between. Germline V gene sequence: CDR1 KGHSH, CDR2 LQKENI. The CDR3 DNA is TGTGCCAGCTCACCTGTGGGGTTGAGCTCCTACGAGCAGTACTTC. Translation: CASSPVGLSSYEQYF.

The V gene is TRBV4-1, the J gene TRBJ1-4; tentatively, D is TRBD1 (5 bases). There are 18 residues in the CDR3. CDR1 and CDR2 (germline): MGHRA, YSYEKL. V was pared by 1 base and J by 8 bases, with 23 bases between. Written as DNA, the CDR3 is TGCGCCAGCAGCCAAGTTGGGCAGGGAGCACGGGTGTTGGAAAAACTGTTTTTT. It is translated as CASSQVGQGARVLEKLFF.

The chain has TRBV9 and TRBJ1-6; 9 nucleotides line up with TRBD1. CDR3 size: 15 residues. CDR1 SGDLS and CDR2 YYNGEE come from the germline V gene. Trimming removed 3 bases from V and 3 bases from J; junction bases left unmatched: 1. The CDR3 sequence is CASSAGQGYNSPLHF. CDR3 coding DNA: TGTGCCAGCAGCGCGGGACAGGGCTATAATTCACCCCTCCACTTT.

As for this clone: The junction and the germline gene differ at one end; a read error may be behind it. The chain employs TRBV7-7 and TRBJ2-1; 12 bases match TRBD1. The CDR3 sequence is 16 residues long. Germline CDR1 reads SSHAT; CDR2 reads FNYEAQ (reference sequence). CDR3 coding DNA: TGTGCTAGCAGCACCGGGACAGGGGGCGCCTACAATGAGCAGTTCTTC. It translates to CASSTGTGGAYNEQFF. The full variable domain, rest sourced from reference TRBV7-7 and TRBJ2-1, is GAGVSQSPRYKVTKRGQDVTLRCDPISSHATLYWYQQALGQGPEFLTYFNYEAQPDKSGLPSDRFSAERPEGSISTLTIQRTEQRDSAMYRCASSTGTGGAYNEQFFGPGTRLTVL.

The V gene is TRBV4-2, the J gene TRBJ1-3, with TRBD1 identical over 9 bases. Per germline, CDR1 LGHNA and CDR2 YNFKEQ. CDR3 length: 17 residues. The V gene end was trimmed by 0 bases and the J gene end by 4 bases; junction bases not matched to a gene: 7. CDR3 residues: CASSQDTGGTLGNTIYF. CDR3 nucleotides: TGTGCCAGCAGCCAAGATACAGGGGGCACCTTGGGAAACACCATATATTTT.

This sequence joins TRBV5-1 and TRBJ1-6; 9 positions match TRBD1. The V and J ends lost 4 bases and 5 bases, in that order; junction bases with no gene match: 1. The CDR3 is 14 amino acids. The germline V gene encodes CDR1 SGHRS and CDR2 YFSETQ. CDR3 in DNA: TGCGCCAGCAGCCGACAGGGGGATAATTCACCCCTCCACTTT. It specifies CASSRQGDNSPLHF.

This clone has only one observation. The V gene is TRBV25-1, the J gene TRBJ2-2; D assignment may be TRBD1 or TRBD2 (6 bases each). From germline, CDR1 is MGHDK and CDR2 SYGVNS. This CDR3 contains 16 residues. V lost 7 bases to trimming and J lost 4 bases, with 19 bases between them. The CDR3 protein is CASTTGPGGPTGELFF. CDR3 nucleotides: TGTGCCAGCACCACAGGCCCTGGGGGGCCCACCGGGGAGCTGTTTTTT.